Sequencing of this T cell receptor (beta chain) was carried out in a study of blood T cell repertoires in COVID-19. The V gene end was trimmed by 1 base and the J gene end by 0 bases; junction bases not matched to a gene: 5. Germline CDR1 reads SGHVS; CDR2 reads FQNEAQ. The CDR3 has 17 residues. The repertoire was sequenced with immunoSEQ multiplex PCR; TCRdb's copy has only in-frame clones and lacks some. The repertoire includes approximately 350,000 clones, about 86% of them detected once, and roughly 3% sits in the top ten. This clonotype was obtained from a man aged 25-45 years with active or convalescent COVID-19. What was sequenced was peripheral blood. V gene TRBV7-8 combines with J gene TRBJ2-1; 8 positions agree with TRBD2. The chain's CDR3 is CASSLDERGSSYNEQFF. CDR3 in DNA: TGTGCCAGCAGCTTAGATGAGCGGGGGAGCTCCTACAATGAGCAGTTCTTC.